This T cell receptor (beta chain) stems from a study of memory CD4+ T cells and cytomegalovirus serostatus. Details on this clone: The antigen remains undetermined.

Here immunoSEQ multiplex PCR was the method, and the copy in TCRdb shows in-frame clones only, minus some. Found here are 25,000 to 30,000 clones, less than 80% of them singletons; the top ten hold roughly 1%. Points from the study as a whole: The CMV-associated TCR signature appears largely within the CD4+ memory repertoire.

Germline CDR1 reads SGHRS; CDR2 reads YFSETQ. V was shortened by 3 bases and J by 8 bases, with 14 bases between the two germline ends. CDR3 length: 14 amino acids. The sort gate was single viable CD3+CD4+CD8-CD45RO+ cells for memory CD4+ T cells. The chain joins TRBV5-1 to TRBJ2-2; D unresolved. This receptor was obtained from an adult in good health and CMV-seronegative. The sample consisted of memory CD4+ T cells from blood. In DNA form, the CDR3 reads TGCGCCAGCAGCTCGTGGGGTTCCAAAGGGGAGCTGTTTTTT. Protein sequence: CASSSWGSKGELFF.